These 2 T cell receptor beta chains were sequenced from one sample in a study of Ad26.COV2.S vaccination and SARS-CoV-2 variants. Stated treatment: roughly 18 received Ad26.COV2.S at low or high dose, single or two shots; a few received placebo; per-sample allocation not given. Following the first vaccine or placebo injection, samples were taken on day 63. The protocol was immunoSEQ multiplex PCR, while the TCRdb copy is restricted to in-frame clones and leaves out a portion. The data contain some 270,000 clones, roughly nine tenths of them singletons. The source was peripheral blood, collected in a trial of Ad26.COV2.S vaccine versus placebo. Every receptor here comes from a person aged 18-60 years who received the Ad26.COV2.S COVID-19 vaccine or a placebo.

The J gene is TRBJ2-7, the V gene TRBV6-2 or TRBV6-3, with 7 bases fitting TRBD2. The CDR3 has 15 amino acids. Germline lookup yields CDR1 MNHEY and CDR2 SVGEGT. V lost 4 bases and J lost 3; bases outside the gene matches: 9. The CDR3 nucleotides read TGTGCCAGCAGTTCTCTGACTAGCTTATACTACGAGCAGTACTTC. Its translation is CASSSLTSLYYEQYF.

The table lists this clone with a count of one. This chain joins TRBV9 and TRBJ2-7; the match to TRBD1 covers 9 bases. Germline V CDR1 and CDR2: SGDLS, YYNGEE. Losses at the gene ends were 3 bases for V and 0 bases for J; bases not matched to a gene: 13. The length of the CDR3 is 18 residues. DNA for the CDR3: TGTGCCAGCAGCGGTTCCGGGACAGGGTTTCCTTACTCCTACGAGCAGTACTTC. Its protein product is CASSGSGTGFPYSYEQYF. The whole variable domain, remainder taken from reference TRBV9 and TRBJ2-7, is DSGVTQTPKHLITATGQRVTLRCSPRSGDLSVYWYQQSLDQGLQFLIQYYNGEERAKGNILERFSAQQFPDLHSELNLSSLELGDSALYFCASSGSGTGFPYSYEQYFGPGTRLTVT.